The present TCR beta chain was sequenced within a study of T cells in narcolepsy. Background on the study: Donors had narcolepsy type 1 or type 2, or were healthy controls.

The method was immunoSEQ multiplex PCR; TCRdb's version includes in-frame clones alone and lacks a portion of them. The sample includes fewer than 25,000 clones, over 75% of them seen just once. Germline V gene lookup returns CDR1 MNHNS and CDR2 SASEGT. The CDR3 extends over 15 amino acids. With 8 bases clipped from V and 0 bases from J, the junction kept 8 bases outside the gene matches. This chain links TRBV6-1 with TRBJ2-7, with TRBD1 matching 9 bases. This clonotype was obtained from a human donor in good health. Sequences were obtained from memory (CD45RA-) CD4+ T cells from blood. The chain's CDR3 is CASYYRTGDSYEQYF. CDR3 nucleotide sequence: TGTGCCAGCTACTATAGGACAGGGGACTCCTACGAGCAGTACTTC.